This T cell receptor (beta chain) is drawn from a study of blood T cell repertoires in COVID-19. Sequencing was performed with immunoSEQ multiplex PCR; in TCRdb, only in-frame clones are kept and a portion is missing. The profile shows approximately 100,000 clones, around four fifths of them singletons. This clone was counted only a few times. The CDR3 consists of 18 residues. With 5 bases clipped from V and 0 bases from J, the junction kept 13 bases outside the gene matches. Germline V gives CDR1 SGHAT, CDR2 FQNNGV. This chain connects TRBV11-2 to TRBJ1-3; 7 bases agree with TRBD1. Material for sequencing was peripheral blood. This receptor was obtained from a man aged 65 to 79 with acute or convalescent COVID-19. In DNA, the CDR3 is TGTGCCAGCAGCCCCCGGGGACAGCCCATATACTCTGGAAACACCATATATTTT. Protein product: CASSPRGQPIYSGNTIYF.